This TCR beta chain was identified in a study of cytomegalovirus exposure and HLA in healthy donors. Study findings and constraints: A previous analysis found most TCR beta V segments productive roughly 87% or roughly 30% of the time.

Nominally healthy donors were sampled, though unrecorded immune exposures were likely. V was pared by 8 bases and J by 2 bases, with 8 bases of the junction left unmatched. Germline assignment: CDR1 SNHLY and CDR2 FYNNEI. The CDR3 is 15 residues long. PCR primers comprised 60 Vbeta and 13 Jbeta primers. Measured with immunoSEQ multiplex PCR; TCRdb has only the in-frame clones, and not every one. The data contain some 90,000 clones, about 80% of them seen just once; the ten biggest clones take up 0.57%. About this clone: The antigen is unknown.

Material: PBMCs. The V call is TRBV2, the J call TRBJ2-2; 7 bases are a match to TRBD1. The sequence was obtained from a man younger than 40 in good health and CMV-seronegative. CDR3: CASRQDRYNTGELFF. The CDR3, as DNA: TGTGCCAGCCGACAGGACAGGTACAACACCGGGGAGCTGTTTTTT.